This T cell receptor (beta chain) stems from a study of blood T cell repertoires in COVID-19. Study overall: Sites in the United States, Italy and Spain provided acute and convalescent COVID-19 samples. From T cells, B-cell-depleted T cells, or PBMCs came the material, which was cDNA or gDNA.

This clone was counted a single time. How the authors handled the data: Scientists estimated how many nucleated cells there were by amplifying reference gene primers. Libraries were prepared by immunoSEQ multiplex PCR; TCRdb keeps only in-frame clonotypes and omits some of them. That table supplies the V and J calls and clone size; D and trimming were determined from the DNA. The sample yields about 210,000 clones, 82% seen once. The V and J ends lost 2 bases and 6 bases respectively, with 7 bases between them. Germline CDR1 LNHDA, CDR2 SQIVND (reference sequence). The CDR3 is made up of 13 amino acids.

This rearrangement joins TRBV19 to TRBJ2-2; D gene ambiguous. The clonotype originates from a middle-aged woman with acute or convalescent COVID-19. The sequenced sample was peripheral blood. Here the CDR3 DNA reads TGTGCCAGTAGTATATATGGGCCCGGGGAGCTGTTTTTT. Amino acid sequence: CASSIYGPGELFF.